Following are 22 T cell receptor beta chains from one sample sequenced in a study of response to subunit inactivated influenza vaccine. TCRdb itself ran the RT-PCR reads through MiXCR, one entry per CDR3 protein. This table holds about 500,000 distinct CDR3 sequences, 16% found once. The source material was CD4+ T cells sorted from PBMCs, sampled around 25 months after vaccination. The receptors were gathered from a man between 50 and 69 years old who received an inactivated influenza vaccine.

This clonotype appeared a few times. CDR3 loop: CASTSIGLSTIYF. CDR3 nucleotides: TGTGCCAGCACCAGTATCGGGCTGAGCACCATATATTTT. The chain joins TRBV7-2 to TRBJ1-3, with D hard to call. The germline V gene has CDR1 SGHTA and CDR2 FQGNSA. Deletions cut 7 bases from V and 9 bases from J, with 16 bases between. The CDR3 is 13 amino acids.

Many counts were recorded for this clonotype. This rearrangement joins TRBV5-1 to TRBJ1-4; D unclear. The CDR3 consists of 14 residues. Deletions cut 4 bases from V and 5 bases from J, with 12 bases between. Germline loops: CDR1 SGHRS, CDR2 YFSETQ. CDR3 bases: TGCGCCAGCAGCCCCGGACGGGCAAATGAAAAACTGTTTTTT. This encodes CASSPGRANEKLFF.

This rearrangement joins TRBV4-2 to TRBJ2-1, with D unresolved. The CDR3 has 16 amino acids. The V end lost 0 bases, the J end lost 2 bases, and 11 bases lay between the germline ends. Germline loops: CDR1 LGHNA, CDR2 YNFKEQ. CDR3 residues: CASSQDLEGTYNEQFF. The DNA of the CDR3 is TGTGCCAGCAGCCAAGACTTAGAAGGGACCTACAATGAGCAGTTCTTC.

This clonotype was seen a few times. This sequence joins TRBV20-1 and TRBJ2-3; D ambiguous. This CDR3 spans 12 amino acids. Germline V gene sequence: CDR1 DFQATT, CDR2 SNEGSKA (reference sequence). Trimming pared 4 bases from V and 4 bases from J, leaving 9 bases between. CDR3 bases: TGCAGTGCTATAGTAGTCGCAGATACGCAGTATTTT. Amino acid sequence: CSAIVVADTQYF.

This clonotype was seen only a few times. J is TRBJ1-2 and V is TRBV7-2; 7 nucleotides agree with TRBD1. Germline CDR1 reads SGHTA; CDR2 reads FQGNSA. The CDR3 extends over 13 amino acids. J gave up 8 bases and V 6 bases, and 9 bases lay outside the gene matches. This chain's CDR3 is CASSSDRVSGYTF. The CDR3 bases are TGTGCCAGCAGTTCTGACAGGGTGAGCGGCTACACCTTC.

This chain joins TRBV7-3 and TRBJ2-3; D may match TRBD1 or TRBD2 (5 bases each). The V and J ends lost 4 bases and 4 bases respectively, with 9 bases between them. CDR3 length: 13 amino acids. Per germline, CDR1 SGHTA and CDR2 FQGTGA. The CDR3 DNA reads as TGTGCCAGCAGCTCCGGGGCCGCAGATACGCAGTATTTT. Amino acids: CASSSGAADTQYF.

This chain joins TRBV9 and TRBJ2-7; D may correspond to TRBD1 or TRBD2 (5 bases each). Deletions cut 4 bases from V and 7 bases from J, with 18 bases between. In germline, CDR1 is SGDLS, CDR2 YYNGEE. This CDR3 region has 14 residues. The CDR3 sequence is CASSTGISRGEQYF. CDR3 nucleotides: TGTGCCAGCAGCACCGGGATATCGAGGGGTGAGCAGTACTTC.

This chain joins TRBV7-8 and TRBJ2-7; perhaps TRBD1 as D (6 bases). The germline gives CDR1 SGHVS, CDR2 FQNEAQ. V dropped 0 bases and J dropped 7 bases, with 16 bases sitting between them. The CDR3 length is 15 residues. The CDR3 loop reads CASSLAQGGVSEQYF. CDR3 DNA sequence: TGTGCCAGCAGCTTAGCACAGGGTGGCGTCTCGGAGCAGTACTTC. The entire variable domain, with the rest obtained from reference TRBV7-8 and TRBJ2-7, is as follows: GAGVSQSPRYKVAKRGQDVALRCDPISGHVSLFWYQQALGQGPEFLTYFQNEAQLDKSGLPSDRFFAERPEGSVSTLKIQRTQQEDSAVYLCASSLAQGGVSEQYFGPGTRLTVT.

This clonotype was counted a few times. V usage is TRBV7-2 and J usage is TRBJ1-2; D is perhaps TRBD1 (5 bases). This CDR3 is built from 17 residues. With 2 bases removed from V and 7 bases from J, the gap between germline ends came to 23 bases. Germline V gene sequence: CDR1 SGHTA, CDR2 FQGNSA. The CDR3 DNA is TGTGCCAGCAGCTTAACGCGCGGCAGGGCTGGACTTCGTGGCTACACCTTC. Protein sequence: CASSLTRGRAGLRGYTF.

J is TRBJ1-5 and V is TRBV20-1; no definite D call. V was clipped by 0 bases and J by 4 bases, with 13 bases between them. The germline V gene encodes CDR1 DFQATT and CDR2 SNEGSKA (reference sequence). There are 15 residues in the CDR3. The DNA of the CDR3 is TGCAGTGCTAGAGAGGACGGACGGGGAAATCAGCCCCAGCATTTT. Translated, it gives CSAREDGRGNQPQHF.

Only a few counts were recorded for this clonotype. This sequence joins TRBV20-1 and TRBJ2-3; D not resolved. Germline CDR1 and CDR2: DFQATT and SNEGSKA (reference sequence). The CDR3 contains 13 residues. The CDR3 nucleotides read TGCAGCGGACCAGGCGAAGGCACAGATACGCAGTATTTT. As protein: CSGPGEGTDTQYF.

This clonotype was seen once. The CDR3 DNA reads as TGTGCCTGGATTCGAGGAGGGGCCGGTTATGGCTACACCTTC. This translates into CAWIRGGAGYGYTF. The V and J genes are TRBV30 and TRBJ1-2; tentatively, D is TRBD1 (5 bases). Germline V CDR1 and CDR2: GTSNPN, SVGIG (reference sequence). V gave up 4 bases and J gave up 5 bases, with 17 bases separating them. This CDR3 is 14 amino acids long.

The rearrangement links TRBV12-3 or TRBV12-4 to TRBJ2-7, with D tentatively TRBD1 or TRBD2 (5 bases each). Trimming shortened V by 6 bases and J by 3 bases, and 12 bases separated the two germline ends. CDR3 length: 13 residues. The CDR3, as DNA: TGTGCCAGCAGGCCCCGGGACGGCTACGAGCAGTACTTC. Amino acids: CASRPRDGYEQYF.

This clonotype was counted many times. The chain is built from TRBV29-1 and TRBJ2-1, with D perhaps TRBD1 or TRBD2 (6 bases each). This CDR3 comprises 14 residues. V was cut by 6 bases and J by 1 base, with 13 bases left in between. Germline CDR1 SQVTM, CDR2 ANQGSEA. The CDR3 bases are TGCAGCGTATCACAGGGAGGTTCCTACAATGAGCAGTTCTTC. This translates into CSVSQGGSYNEQFF.

At least ten counts were recorded for this clonotype. This sequence joins TRBV7-3 and TRBJ2-1, with 7 bases matching TRBD1. V shed 5 bases, J shed 0 bases, and the junction held 4 bases outside the gene matches. Germline V lookup: CDR1 SGHTA, CDR2 FQGTGA. This CDR3 is 15 amino acids long. The CDR3 region has the DNA TGTGCCAGCAGCATGCGACAGGGCTCCTACAATGAGCAGTTCTTC. Encoded protein: CASSMRQGSYNEQFF.

This chain joins TRBV10-3 and TRBJ2-5; 8 nucleotides agree with TRBD1. CDR3 length: 12 residues. Looked up from germline, CDR1 is ENHRY and CDR2 is SYGVKD. V was pared by 8 bases and J by 5 bases, with 4 bases of the junction left unmatched. CDR3 residues: CAIQGAGETQYF. CDR3 bases: TGTGCCATCCAGGGGGCTGGGGAGACCCAGTACTTC.

This clonotype was counted ten times or more. The rearrangement links TRBV20-1 to TRBJ2-1, with D perhaps matching TRBD2 (5 bases). V dropped 6 bases and J dropped 5 bases, with 23 bases sitting between them. The CDR3 length is 16 residues. Germline CDR1 and CDR2: DFQATT and SNEGSKA (reference sequence). CDR3 DNA sequence: TGCAGTGCGATGTCCCCGATAGGAGCGGAAGACAATGAGCAGTTCTTC. This gives the protein CSAMSPIGAEDNEQFF.

This rearrangement joins TRBV3-1 to TRBJ2-5; a possible D gene is TRBD1 (6 bases). CDR1 is LGHDT, CDR2 YNNKEL, per germline (reference sequence). V was pared by 0 bases and J by 5 bases, with 19 bases between. This CDR3 comprises 17 residues. CDR3 sequence (DNA): TGTGCCAGCAGCCAAGATCTGACCCACAGGGACGGGGAGACCCAGTACTTC. Encoded protein: CASSQDLTHRDGETQYF.

The chain has TRBV6-1 and TRBJ2-1, with a possible D match to TRBD2 (5 bases). The V gene lost 6 bases and the J gene lost 2 bases, with 17 bases spanning the gap. In germline, CDR1 is MNHNS, CDR2 SASEGT. This CDR3 is built from 16 residues. CDR3 sequence reads: CASRDKGLATYNEQFF. CDR3 DNA: TGTGCCAGCAGAGATAAAGGGCTAGCCACCTACAATGAGCAGTTCTTC.

Points on this clonotype: Relative to the germline gene, one junction end is altered; a read error may explain this. This chain connects TRBV2 to TRBJ1-2; the D is unclear. The CDR3 extends over 9 amino acids. Germline V gene data show CDR1 as SNHLY and CDR2 as FYNNEI. CDR3 sequence reads: CASATPGSF. In DNA form, the CDR3 reads TGTGCCAGCGCTACCCCCGGCAGCTTC.

The chain uses TRBV11-2 and TRBJ2-1; TRBD2 aligns across 11 bases. Germline CDR1 SGHAT, CDR2 FQNNGV. After removal of 0 bases from V and 2 bases from J, the junction contained 3 bases not matched to a gene. CDR3 length: 17 amino acids. The CDR3 nucleotides read TGTGCCAGCAGCTTAGACCTACTAGCGGGAGCCTACAATGAGCAGTTCTTC. The encoded protein is CASSLDLLAGAYNEQFF. Using reference TRBV11-2 and TRBJ2-1 for the parts outside the CDR3, the full variable domain is EAGVAQSPRYKIIEKRQSVAFWCNPISGHATLYWYQQILGQGPKLLIQFQNNGVVDDSQLPKDRFSAERLKGVDSTLKIQPAKLEDSAVYLCASSLDLLAGAYNEQFFGPGTRLTVL.

The rearrangement joins TRBV20-1 to TRBJ1-4; TRBD1 aligns across 11 bases. Germline trimming cut 3 bases from V and 2 bases from J; bases unmatched to any gene: 5. The CDR3 is made up of 16 amino acids. Germline V gene sequence: CDR1 DFQATT, CDR2 SNEGSKA (reference sequence). Written as DNA, the CDR3 is TGCAGTGCTAGGGAGGACAGGGGGCATACTAATGAAAAACTGTTTTTT. Its protein is CSAREDRGHTNEKLFF.